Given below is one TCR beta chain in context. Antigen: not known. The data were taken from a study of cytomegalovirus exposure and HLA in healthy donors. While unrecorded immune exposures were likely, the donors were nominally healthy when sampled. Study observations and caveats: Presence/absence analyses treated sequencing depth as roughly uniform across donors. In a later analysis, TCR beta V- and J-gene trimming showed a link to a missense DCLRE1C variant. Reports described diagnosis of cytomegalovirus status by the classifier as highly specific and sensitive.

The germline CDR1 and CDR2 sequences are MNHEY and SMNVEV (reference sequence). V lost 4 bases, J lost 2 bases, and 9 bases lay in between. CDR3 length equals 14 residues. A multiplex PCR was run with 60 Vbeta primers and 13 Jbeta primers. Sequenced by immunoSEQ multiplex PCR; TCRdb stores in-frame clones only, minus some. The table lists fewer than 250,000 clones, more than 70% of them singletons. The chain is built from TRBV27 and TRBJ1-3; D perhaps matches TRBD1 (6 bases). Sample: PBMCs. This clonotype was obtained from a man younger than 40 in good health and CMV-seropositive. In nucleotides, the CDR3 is TGTGCCAGCAGTTCAGGGGTCGCTGGAAACACCATATATTTT. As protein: CASSSGVAGNTIYF.